This TCR beta chain was obtained from a study of blood T cell repertoires in COVID-19. Germline trimming cut 3 bases from V and 1 base from J; bases unmatched to any gene: 14. The CDR3 runs 18 residues. Germline CDR1 reads SGHRS; CDR2 reads YFSETQ. In the original processing: From reference gene primer amplification, estimates of nucleated cell counts were derived. TCRdb keeps only in-frame clones here, not all; method: immunoSEQ multiplex PCR. V and J calls and clone size are copied from that table; D and trimming were computed from the DNA. The data hold about 84,000 clones, with over 65% observed a single time.

The sample comprised peripheral blood. The clonotype originates from a man aged 45-65 years with active or convalescent COVID-19. This chain uses TRBV5-1 with TRBJ2-7; 9 bases agree with TRBD2. DNA of the CDR3: TGCGCCAGCAGCTCCGAACCCACTCTAGCGGGGAGGTCCTACGAGCAGTACTTC. Translation: CASSSEPTLAGRSYEQYF.